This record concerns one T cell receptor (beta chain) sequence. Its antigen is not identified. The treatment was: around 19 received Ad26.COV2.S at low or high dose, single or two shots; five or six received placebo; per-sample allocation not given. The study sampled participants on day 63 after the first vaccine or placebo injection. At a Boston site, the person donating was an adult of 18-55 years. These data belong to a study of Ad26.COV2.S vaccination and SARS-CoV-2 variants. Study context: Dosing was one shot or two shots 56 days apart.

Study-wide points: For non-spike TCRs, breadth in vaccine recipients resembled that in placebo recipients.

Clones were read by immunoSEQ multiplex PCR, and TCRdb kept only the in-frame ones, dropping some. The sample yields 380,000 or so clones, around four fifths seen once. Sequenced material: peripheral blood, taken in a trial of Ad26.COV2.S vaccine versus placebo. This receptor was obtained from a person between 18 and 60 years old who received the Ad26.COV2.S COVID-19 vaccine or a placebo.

CDR3 loop: CAWSFSRSSGNTIYF. For the CDR3, the DNA is TGTGCCTGGAGTTTCTCGCGCTCCTCTGGAAACACCATATATTTT. The V gene is TRBV30, the J gene TRBJ1-3; D is ambiguous. The CDR3 sequence is 15 residues long. The germline CDR1 and CDR2 sequences are GTSNPN and SVGIG (reference sequence). Trimming cost V 2 bases and J 0 bases, with 11 bases left between them.